The sequence of this T cell receptor (beta chain) was determined in a study of T cell changes during pregnancy in multiple sclerosis (dated by TCRdb to between 2017 and 2020). Describing the broader study: Changes in the T cell repertoire over the course of pregnancy were examined in this study in women with multiple sclerosis.

The library was obtained by the immunoSEQ multiplex PCR assay. The source is immuneACCESS, and TCRdb retained only in-frame sequences with V and J called. Part of the clones is not carried over; for the studies checked, unresolved V genes explain less than half of this, and the remainder is unexplained. The sample data list about 58,000 clones, and 91% of these were observed just once. Of the sample, nearly 0.5% is held by the ten largest clones. V is cut by 2 bases and J by 1 base, and the space between the germline ends is 6 bases. The CDR3 spans 13 residues, from the cysteine through the phenylalanine. The sequence is cut down to CDR3 DNA, 39 bases in frame from base 1. Sequences GTSNPN (CDR1) and SVGIG (CDR2) are obtained from the germline V gene (reference sequence). To note about this clone: The clone's antigen remains unknown. No much larger clonotype is one base removed from it; base qualities were not supplied.

This TCR was sampled from a female donor in good health, enrolled as a control in a pregnancy study. This specimen consisted of CD4+ T cells from peripheral blood mononuclear cells, obtained after pregnancy. Here the chain combines TRBV30 and TRBJ1-3, with the identity of the D gene unclear. The nucleotides are TGTGCCTGGAGTCGGGTGTCTGGAAACACCATATATTTT. The resulting protein is CAWSRVSGNTIYF.